This paragraph covers one T cell receptor beta chain sequence. One junction end disagrees with the germline gene, perhaps due to a read error. Germline V gene lookup returns CDR1 MNHEY and CDR2 SVGAGI. The CDR3 is 13 residues long. Exclusion of patients followed from uncontrolled infection, other autoimmune disease, pregnancy or lactation. The diagnostic basis comprised clinical symptoms, serum thyroxine and TRAb, thyroid ultrasound and orbital computed tomography. PBMCs were derived from about 10 ml fresh peripheral blood. RNA transcripts provided the source from which TCR beta CDR3 regions were amplified. First-round RT-PCR of the TCR CDR3 relied on the HTBI primer set. TCRdb fed the multiplex PCR reads into MiXCR, producing one record per CDR3 protein. The table records about 740,000 distinct CDR3 sequences, roughly 15% of them present only once. The source of the sample is a study of T cells in Graves' hyperthyroidism and ophthalmopathy.

J is TRBJ1-1 and V is TRBV6-5; D gene ambiguous. Sequencing was carried out using blood. The source of this sequence is a woman between 18 and 29 years old with Graves' hyperthyroidism. CDR3 sequence reads: CTSSSDPNTEAFF. DNA of the CDR3: TGTACCAGCAGTTCCGACCCGAACACTGAAGCTTTCTTT.